The clone carrying this T cell receptor (beta chain) appeared a few times. No antigen is known for it. These data originate in a study of T cells after yellow fever vaccination. Study conclusions and caveats: Though it reached lower strength, the secondary response hit its peak faster, day 5 versus 15.

TCRdb reprocessed the 5' RACE reads via MiXCR and lists one record per CDR3 protein. The sample contains about 510,000 distinct CDR3 sequences, 20% to 25% of which appear only once. With 0 bases removed from V and 5 bases from J, the gap between germline ends came to 16 bases. CDR3 size: 15 residues. CDR1 and CDR2 (germline): DFQATT, SNEGSKA (reference sequence). The clonotype was recovered from a man younger than 35 who received the YFV17D yellow fever vaccine. V gene TRBV20-1 combines with J gene TRBJ1-1; no definite D call. Sequenced here: PBMCs, sampled around 3 weeks after the first yellow fever vaccination. CDR3 sequence reads: CSARDRNSLRTEAFF. Here the CDR3 DNA reads TGCAGTGCTAGAGATAGGAACAGTTTAAGGACTGAAGCTTTCTTT.